This is a list of T cell receptor beta chains from one sample in a study of patients and donors after allogeneic stem cell transplantation. TCRdb reprocessed the RT-PCR reads via MiXCR and lists one record per CDR3 protein. This sample carries around 240,000 distinct CDR3 sequences, 13% to 15% of them seen once, and the ten largest clones take 11%. The sample was blood, either unsorted or a sorted T cell fraction (not recorded which). These receptor sequences come from a human donor who was either an allogeneic HSCT recipient or a stem cell or donor lymphocyte infusion donor (not recorded which). It is not recorded whose cells these are; they may come from a transplant donor. The CDR3 runs from the conserved cysteine through the conserved F or W. The D gene is left open where the match is weak. Rows may omit the clone size; those that give it use once, few, many or a size class.

V	D	J	size	CDR3	DNA
TRBV15	-	TRBJ2-7	many	CATSRDLVPEQYF	TGTGCCACCAGCAGAGATTTAGTCCCGGAGCAGTACTTC
TRBV2	-	TRBJ1-2	-	CASSPRTDARGYTF	TGTGCCAGCAGTCCCAGGACGGATGCGAGAGGCTACACCTTC
TRBV6-1	TRBD1	TRBJ2-7	few	CASSAQGQYEQYF	TGTGCCAGCAGTGCACAGGGGCAGTACGAGCAGTACTTC
TRBV10-3	-	TRBJ1-1	many	CAIRDTLSSEAFF	TGTGCCATCAGGGACACCTTGAGCTCTGAAGCTTTCTTT
TRBV6-6	-	TRBJ1-1	-	CASGEGFEAFF	TGTGCCAGCGGGGAGGGGTTTGAAGCTTTCTTT
TRBV29-1	-	TRBJ1-2	many	CSAKDGNYGYTF	TGCAGCGCAAAGGACGGAAACTATGGCTACACCTTC
TRBV7-9	TRBD1	TRBJ2-7	-	CASSPGQEVYEQYF	TGTGCCAGCAGCCCCGGACAGGAGGTTTACGAGCAGTACTTC
TRBV29-1	TRBD2	TRBJ2-1	many	CSVGLAGIQNEQFF	TGCAGCGTCGGGTTAGCGGGGATTCAAAATGAGCAGTTCTTC
TRBV6-1	TRBD1	TRBJ1-2	few	CASTTLTGTGERRAF	TGTGCCAGCACTACGCTTACCGGGACAGGGGAACGGAGGGCTTTC
TRBV3-1	TRBD1	TRBJ1-2	-	CASTPGGHRGRGYTF	TGTGCCAGCACCCCAGGGGGACACCGAGGACGTGGCTACACCTTC
TRBV20-1	-	TRBJ1-5	few	CSARDLGAVGPQHF	TGCAGTGCTAGAGATCTGGGGGCTGTAGGGCCCCAGCATTTT
TRBV19	TRBD2	TRBJ2-1	-	CASSVTSGSISNEQFF	TGTGCCAGTAGTGTAACTAGCGGGAGTATTTCAAATGAGCAGTTCTTC
TRBV12-3/TRBV12-4	-	TRBJ2-7	-	CASKGVGHEQYF	TGTGCCAGCAAGGGAGTTGGACACGAGCAGTACTTC
TRBV6-1	-	TRBJ2-4	many	CASSEAGENIQYF	TGTGCCAGCAGTGAAGCAGGGGAAAACATTCAGTACTTC
TRBV14	-	TRBJ2-7	once	CASSHGGTYEQYF	TGTGCCAGCAGCCATGGAGGGACCTACGAGCAGTACTTC
TRBV20-1	-	TRBJ2-7	-	CSAPLVLGAYEQYF	TGCAGTGCCCCTTTAGTCCTGGGGGCGTACGAGCAGTACTTC
TRBV20-1	-	TRBJ1-5	few	CSARVRQANQPQHF	TGCAGTGCTAGAGTTAGACAGGCCAATCAGCCCCAGCATTTT
TRBV6-1	-	TRBJ1-6	-	CASRGESYNSPLHF	TGTGCCAGCAGGGGGGAGTCCTATAATTCACCCCTCCACTTT
TRBV5-1	TRBD2	TRBJ2-3	many	CASGTSGSTDTQYF	TGCGCCAGCGGGACTAGCGGAAGCACAGATACGCAGTATTTT
TRBV4-1	TRBD2	TRBJ2-5	few	CASSRSGGDQETQYF	TGCGCCAGCAGCCGGAGCGGGGGGGATCAGGAGACCCAGTACTTC
TRBV30	-	TRBJ2-7	-	CAWSVSSYEQYF	TGTGCCTGGAGTGTCAGCTCCTACGAGCAGTACTTC
TRBV27	TRBD1	TRBJ1-1	many	CASSLRGQGHTEAFF	TGTGCCAGCAGTTTACGTGGACAGGGGCACACTGAAGCTTTCTTT
TRBV15	TRBD1	TRBJ2-1	-	CATSRNRDRVDNEQFF	TGTGCCACCAGCAGGAACCGGGACAGGGTTGACAATGAGCAGTTCTTC
TRBV18	-	TRBJ1-3	-	CASSHDGSSGNTIYF	TGTGCCAGCTCACATGACGGGAGCTCTGGAAACACCATATATTTT
TRBV18	-	TRBJ2-1	once	CASSPVISYNEQFF	TGTGCCAGCTCCCCGGTCATCAGTTACAATGAGCAGTTCTTC
TRBV28	-	TRBJ1-2	-	CASSWGTYGYTF	TGTGCCAGCAGTTGGGGGACCTATGGCTACACCTTC
TRBV20-1	-	TRBJ1-1	-	CSARVEGFATEAFF	TGCAGTGCTAGAGTCGAGGGATTTGCCACTGAAGCTTTCTTT
TRBV19	-	TRBJ1-1	few	CASIDNPGLGGEDEAFF	TGTGCCAGTATCGACAATCCGGGCCTCGGAGGGGAGGATGAAGCTTTCTTT
TRBV12-3/TRBV12-4	TRBD1	TRBJ2-2	-	CASRKGGTGNPGELFF	TGTGCCAGCCGAAAGGGGGGGACAGGGAACCCCGGGGAGCTGTTTTTT
TRBV29-1	-	TRBJ1-5	-	CSVGTVGNQPQHF	TGCAGCGTTGGGACAGTTGGCAATCAGCCCCAGCATTTT
TRBV7-2	-	TRBJ1-1	-	CASRLRQATEAFF	TGTGCCAGCAGATTAAGACAGGCCACTGAAGCTTTCTTT
TRBV10-3	-	TRBJ2-3	few	CASGAGTGTDTQYF	TGTGCCTCGGGCGCGGGGACGGGTACAGATACGCAGTATTTT
TRBV18	-	TRBJ1-2	few	CASSPSDHIGYTF	TGTGCCAGCTCACCATCGGACCATATCGGCTACACCTTC
TRBV7-2	TRBD2	TRBJ2-7	-	CASSLITSGSYEQYF	TGTGCCAGCAGCCTAATAACTAGCGGGTCCTACGAGCAGTACTTC
TRBV5-1	-	TRBJ2-1	few	CASSLPGLYNEQFF	TGCGCCAGCAGCTTGCCGGGACTTTACAATGAGCAGTTCTTC
TRBV9	-	TRBJ2-5	-	CASSPTGVKTQYF	TGTGCCAGCAGCCCGACAGGAGTCAAGACCCAGTACTTC
TRBV10-3	-	TRBJ1-1	once	CAIISGWGGNTEAFF	TGTGCCATCATCTCGGGGTGGGGTGGAAACACTGAAGCTTTCTTT